Below, 14 T cell receptor beta chains from the same sample are listed, as sequenced in a study of blood T cell repertoires in COVID-19. Some clones are missing from TCRdb's copy, which holds only in-frame ones; the method was immunoSEQ multiplex PCR. The profile shows approximately 400,000 clones, about 87% of them singletons. Sequenced: PBMCs or T cells enriched from blood (not recorded which). Receptors originate from a man between 25 and 39 years old who had recovered from COVID-19.

This chain connects TRBV6-5 to TRBJ1-1; TRBD1 matches at 7 bases. Germline V gives CDR1 MNHEY, CDR2 SVGAGI. This CDR3 is built from 14 residues. V was clipped by 7 bases and J by 1 base; unmatched bases: 6. This CDR3 is CASNFDRANTEAFF. The CDR3 nucleotides are TGTGCCAGCAATTTCGACAGGGCGAACACTGAAGCTTTCTTT.

The V call is TRBV19, the J call TRBJ2-1; TRBD2 might be the D (6 bases). Trimming shortened V by 2 bases and J by 2 bases, and 16 bases separated the two germline ends. CDR1 is LNHDA and CDR2 is SQIVND in the germline V gene (reference sequence). The CDR3 consists of 17 residues. The CDR3, as DNA: TGTGCCAGTAGTATAACTTTCGGGGGAATGACCTACAATGAGCAGTTCTTC. Translation: CASSITFGGMTYNEQFF.

This sequence joins TRBV6-1 and TRBJ1-2; no reliable D call. Germline CDR1 reads MNHNS; CDR2 reads SASEGT. The CDR3 loop spans 13 amino acids. V shed 2 bases and J shed 3 bases, with 7 bases lying between them. The CDR3 region is CASSETTYYGYTF. The DNA for the CDR3 is TGTGCCAGCAGTGAAACGACTTACTATGGCTACACCTTC.

V usage is TRBV27 and J usage is TRBJ1-2; TRBD1 aligns across 7 bases. J gave up 8 bases and V 6 bases, and 9 bases lay outside the gene matches. Germline CDR1 is MNHEY and CDR2 is SMNVEV (reference sequence). CDR3 size: 13 residues. CDR3 coding DNA: TGTGCCAGCAGCCTTTGGCAGGGGGACGGCTACACCTTC. Encoded protein: CASSLWQGDGYTF.

This CDR3 reads CATQFGQTAYNEQFF. DNA for the CDR3: TGTGCCACCCAGTTTGGACAGACAGCCTACAATGAGCAGTTCTTC. This rearrangement joins TRBV2 to TRBJ2-1; D is possibly TRBD1 (6 bases). The CDR3 extends over 15 amino acids. Germline V gene data show CDR1 as SNHLY and CDR2 as FYNNEI. The germline V and J ends were trimmed by 10 bases and 2 bases, with 18 bases remaining between them.

The rearrangement links TRBV27 to TRBJ1-2; 9 nucleotides match TRBD1. Germline lookup yields CDR1 MNHEY and CDR2 SMNVEV (reference sequence). V shed 9 bases, J shed 5 bases, and the junction held 13 bases outside the gene matches. The CDR3 is made up of 15 amino acids. For the CDR3, the DNA is TGTGCCAGTAGGTTGTCGGGGGGACAGGGTTATGGCTACACCTTC. Translated: CASRLSGGQGYGYTF.

The genes are TRBV3-1 (or the pseudogene TRBV3-2) and TRBJ1-1; D is undetermined. The CDR3 runs 14 residues. V lost 0 bases and J 4 bases, leaving 9 bases between the germline ends. Germline lookup yields CDR1 LGHDT and CDR2 YNNKEL (reference sequence). CDR3 in amino acids: CASSQDRFVTEAFF. The DNA for the CDR3 is TGTGCCAGCAGCCAAGATCGGTTCGTCACTGAAGCTTTCTTT.

The gene calls are TRBV19 and TRBJ1-4; the D is unclear. The CDR3 runs 13 residues. V lost 6 bases and J lost 4, with 9 bases in between. Per germline, CDR1 LNHDA and CDR2 SQIVND (reference sequence). DNA of the CDR3: TGTGCCAGTAGCCCCCCCTATAATGAAAAACTGTTTTTT. Its translation: CASSPPYNEKLFF.

This chain joins TRBV6-1 and TRBJ1-1, with 8 bases aligning to TRBD1. Germline CDR1 and CDR2: MNHNS and SASEGT. J was trimmed by 7 bases and V by 3 bases; bases with no gene match: 4. The CDR3 loop spans 13 amino acids. The CDR3 DNA follows: TGTGCCAGCAGTGACAGGGGGCGAGGTGAAGCTTTCTTT. It yields the protein CASSDRGRGEAFF.

This chain links TRBV19 with TRBJ1-1; 10 bases map to TRBD1. The V gene end was trimmed by 6 bases and the J gene end by 12 bases; junction bases not matched to a gene: 13. Germline V lookup: CDR1 LNHDA, CDR2 SQIVND (reference sequence). This CDR3 is 14 amino acids long. In nucleotides, the CDR3 is TGTGCCAGTAGCATTGCTCCGGGACAGGGGAGGACTTTCTTT. It yields the protein CASSIAPGQGRTFF.

J is TRBJ2-3 and V is TRBV5-4; TRBD1 agrees at 9 bases. Germline assignment: CDR1 SGHNT and CDR2 YYREEE (reference sequence). The CDR3 spans 15 residues. With 2 bases clipped from V and 3 bases from J, the junction kept 4 bases outside the gene matches. CDR3 region: CASSFLGTGTDTQYF. In DNA form, the CDR3 reads TGTGCCAGCAGCTTTCTTGGGACAGGGACAGATACGCAGTATTTT.

The gene calls are TRBV5-1 and TRBJ2-4; D is unresolved. The V end was cut by 4 bases, the J end by 9 bases, with 17 bases between. The germline CDR1 and CDR2 sequences are SGHRS and YFSETQ. This CDR3 is built from 14 residues. The CDR3 sequence: CASSLNTRVGIQYF. The CDR3 bases are TGCGCCAGCAGCCTCAACACACGGGTAGGCATTCAGTACTTC.

The chain combines TRBV5-4 with TRBJ2-5; 10 bases are shared with TRBD2. Germline V CDR1 and CDR2: SGHNT, YYREEE (reference sequence). With V trimmed by 7 bases and J by 3 bases, 6 bases remained unmatched. The CDR3 is 14 amino acids. DNA of the CDR3: TGTGCCAGCGGCCTAGCGGGGGCCGAAGAGACCCAGTACTTC. This gives the protein CASGLAGAEETQYF.

The CDR3 here is CASSEPWQGADEQFF. The CDR3 DNA is TGCGCCAGCAGTGAGCCGTGGCAGGGGGCCGATGAGCAGTTCTTC. The chain carries TRBV10-2 and TRBJ2-1; TRBD1 agrees at 8 bases. V dropped 2 bases and J dropped 8; count of bases not matched to a gene: 8. The CDR3 spans 15 residues. The V gene's germline CDR1 is WSHSY and CDR2 SAAADI.